This paragraph covers one TCR beta chain sequence. Other DNA variants within this sample encode the same CDR3. This entry belongs to a study of cytomegalovirus exposure and HLA in healthy donors. PCR primers comprised 60 Vbeta and 13 Jbeta primers. The data were produced by immunoSEQ multiplex PCR, yet TCRdb's version contains in-frame clones alone and is incomplete. This sample has around 200,000 clones, with under 85% found just once. Trimming shortened V by 5 bases and J by 2 bases, and 9 bases separated the two germline ends. CDR1 is SEHNR, CDR2 FQNEAQ, per germline (reference sequence). This CDR3 region has 14 residues.

This clonotype originated in a woman between 50 and 59 years old in good health and CMV-seropositive. The sample comprised PBMCs. The genes are TRBV7-9 and TRBJ2-2, with D perhaps TRBD1 (6 bases). The DNA for the CDR3 is TGTGCCAGCAGCCGGACAGAAAACACCGGGGAGCTGTTTTTT. Protein: CASSRTENTGELFF.